This T cell receptor beta chain was found in a study of graft-versus-host responses after intestinal transplantation. Study at large: Every recipient underwent anti-thymocyte globulin induction, then tacrolimus and steroids for around three years.

The CDR3 totals 14 residues. The germline V gene has CDR1 GTSNPN and CDR2 SVGIG (reference sequence). With 1 base removed from V and 2 bases from J, the gap between germline ends came to 11 bases. As concerns this clone: The antigen is unknown.

Clones were read by immunoSEQ multiplex PCR, and TCRdb kept only the in-frame ones, dropping some. The sample yields tens of thousands of clones, roughly nine tenths seen once. The origin of this receptor is a human donor who received an intestinal transplant. The J gene is TRBJ1-2, the V gene TRBV30, with D perhaps matching TRBD1 (6 bases). The sequencing used unstimulated CD8+ T cells sorted from spleen or lymph node cells, collected before intestinal transplant. CDR3 loop: CAWSGTVINYGYTF. The CDR3 nucleotides read TGTGCCTGGAGTGGGACAGTAATAAACTATGGCTACACCTTC.